The 13 T cell receptor beta chains reported below all come from one sample, sequenced in a study of cytomegalovirus exposure and HLA in healthy donors. A multiplex PCR was run with 60 Vbeta primers and 13 Jbeta primers. Data came from immunoSEQ multiplex PCR; TCRdb stores just in-frame clones and leaves some out. The profile shows over 35,000 clones, roughly 60% of them singletons. Sequenced material: PBMCs. The source of these receptors is a human donor in good health.

The genes are TRBV10-3 and TRBJ1-5; perhaps TRBD1 as D (5 bases). V was clipped by 3 bases and J by 1 base, with 10 bases between them. The CDR3 length is 15 residues. Per germline, CDR1 ENHRY and CDR2 SYGVKD. CDR3 in DNA: TGTGCCATCAGTGACGGGGGGTTAAGCAATCAGCCCCAGCATTTT. Translating it yields CAISDGGLSNQPQHF.

DNA of the CDR3: TGTGCCAGCACCCCCGAGCCAGGGTATGGCTACACCTTC. Its translation: CASTPEPGYGYTF. The V and J genes are TRBV7-2 and TRBJ1-2, with D possibly matching TRBD1 (5 bases). The CDR3 is 13 residues long. V lost 7 bases to trimming and J lost 5 bases, with 14 bases between them. CDR1 and CDR2 from the germline V gene are SGHTA and FQGNSA.

The chain links TRBV18 to TRBJ2-4; 11 bases are shared with TRBD2. This CDR3 has 14 amino acids. Germline V CDR1 and CDR2: KGHSH, LQKENI. J was trimmed by 9 bases and V by 3 bases; bases with no gene match: 4. The CDR3 is CASSPTSGDGIQYF. The DNA for the CDR3 is TGTGCCAGCTCACCGACTAGCGGGGATGGCATTCAGTACTTC.

The chain uses TRBV14 and TRBJ1-1; D call uncertain. V lost 4 bases and J 6 bases, leaving 12 bases between the germline ends. Germline V lookup: CDR1 SGHDN, CDR2 FVKESK. This CDR3 has 13 residues. The CDR3 region is CASSRRARSEAFF. In DNA, the CDR3 is TGTGCCAGCAGCCGGCGGGCTCGTTCTGAAGCTTTCTTT.

This clone was seen only once. The chain recombines TRBV19 with TRBJ1-2; TRBD1 might be the D (5 bases). CDR1 and CDR2 (germline): LNHDA, SQIVND (reference sequence). CDR3 length: 16 amino acids. Trimming shortened V by 6 bases and J by 3 bases, and 20 bases separated the two germline ends. The CDR3 spells CASSLAGRMGDYGYTF. The CDR3 nucleotides are TGTGCCAGTAGCCTCGCAGGGAGGATGGGAGACTATGGCTACACCTTC.

Only a few counts were recorded for this clone. The chain links TRBV30 to TRBJ2-1, with TRBD2 matching 10 bases. This CDR3 has 13 amino acids. The trim removed 4 bases at V and 4 bases at J, leaving 1 base unmatched. Germline CDR1 reads GTSNPN; CDR2 reads SVGIG (reference sequence). In DNA, the CDR3 is TGTGCCTGGAAGCGGGGGGGATACAATGAGCAGTTCTTC. As protein: CAWKRGGYNEQFF. The variable domain in full, with the rest retrieved from reference TRBV30 and TRBJ2-1, is SQTIHQWPATLVQPVGSPLSLECTVEGTSNPNLYWYRQAAGRGLQLLFYSVGIGQISSEVPQNLSASRPQDRQFILSSKKLLLSDSGFYLCAWKRGGYNEQFFGPGTRLTVL.

This sequence joins TRBV7-6 and TRBJ2-2, with 11 bases aligning to TRBD2. The CDR3 is 16 residues long. Germline V gene lookup returns CDR1 SGHVS and CDR2 FNYEAQ. The V and J ends lost 1 base and 4 bases, in that order; junction bases with no gene match: 2. CDR3 in DNA: TGTGCCAGCAGCTTAGGGCTAGCGGGGGGCACCGGGGAGCTGTTTTTT. Amino acid sequence: CASSLGLAGGTGELFF.

This chain connects TRBV7-8 to TRBJ2-5; TRBD2 matches 9 bases. The J call may be faulty, since TRBJ2-7 better matches the DNA end. Germline V lookup: CDR1 SGHVS, CDR2 FQNEAQ. The CDR3 is 17 amino acids. The CDR3 nucleotides are TGTGCCAGCAGCTTAGCGCGATTGGGACTAGCCCAGATCGAGCAGTACTTC. It specifies CASSLARLGLAQIEQYF.

The chain employs TRBV9 and TRBJ1-5; D ambiguous. Deletions cut 3 bases from V and 3 bases from J, with 10 bases between. Germline V gene sequence: CDR1 SGDLS, CDR2 YYNGEE. CDR3 length equals 14 residues. The CDR3 sequence: CASSAPGDNQPQHF. The CDR3 DNA reads as TGTGCCAGCAGCGCACCCGGGGACAATCAGCCCCAGCATTTT.

This clone has just one count. J is TRBJ1-5 and V is TRBV6-4; TRBD1 matches 10 bases. The V gene end was trimmed by 6 bases and the J gene end by 3 bases; junction bases not matched to a gene: 14. Germline assignment: CDR1 MRHNA and CDR2 SNTAGT. CDR3 length: 18 amino acids. The CDR3 loop is CASRDTGTGVPSNQPQHF. Here the CDR3 DNA reads TGTGCCAGCAGGGACACCGGGACAGGGGTACCCTCCAATCAGCCCCAGCATTTT.

This chain joins TRBV10-3 and TRBJ2-5, with 12 bases fitting TRBD2. Germline V lookup: CDR1 ENHRY, CDR2 SYGVKD. V trimming: 5 bases; J trimming: 6 bases; junction bases outside the gene matches: 4. This CDR3 is built from 14 residues. The CDR3 DNA reads TGTGCCATCAGTACTAGCGGGGGGTCTCAGACCCAGTACTTC. It is translated as CAISTSGGSQTQYF.

The J gene is TRBJ2-7, the V gene TRBV20-1; a weak D match, TRBD1 (5 bases). Trimming took off 6 bases at V and 8 bases at J, with 14 bases between the two ends. The CDR3 has 11 amino acids. In germline, CDR1 is DFQATT, CDR2 SNEGSKA (reference sequence). The CDR3 sequence: CSAVRGTQQYF. Written as DNA, the CDR3 is TGCAGTGCCGTAAGGGGTACCCAGCAGTACTTC.

J is TRBJ2-1 and V is TRBV4-2; perhaps TRBD1 as D (5 bases). Germline V gene sequence: CDR1 LGHNA, CDR2 YNFKEQ. V shed 1 base and J shed 10 bases, with 17 bases lying between them. The CDR3 has 15 amino acids. The CDR3 reads CASSQVAGRVGEQFF. CDR3 DNA sequence: TGTGCCAGCAGCCAAGTTGCCGGCAGGGTAGGAGAGCAGTTCTTC.